This T cell receptor beta chain was obtained from a study of cytomegalovirus exposure and HLA in healthy donors. Study as a whole: Unique TCR beta sequences numbering around 110 million came from around 180 million T cells in an earlier analysis.

PCR used 60 Vbeta primers and 13 Jbeta primers. The repertoire was sequenced with immunoSEQ multiplex PCR; TCRdb's copy has only in-frame clones and lacks some. There are approximately 200,000 clones in the sample; approximately 81% occur only once, and 1.3% lies in the top ten. For this clone: Its antigen is currently unknown.

General study points: One cluster of highly shared sequence variants probably arose as a sequencing artifact. No immune exposure information besides CMV serostatus was available. Later analysis identified 17,000 or so TCR beta sequences associated with HLA alleles, using a false discovery rate threshold of 0.05.

J gave up 2 bases and V 4 bases, and 3 bases lay outside the gene matches. Germline CDR1 MGHRA, CDR2 YSYEKL. This CDR3 has 15 residues. The chain combines TRBV4-1 with TRBJ2-1; TRBD2 matches 9 bases. Sequences were obtained from PBMCs. This TCR derives from a human donor in good health. The CDR3 sequence: CASSPSGNAYNEQFF. The DNA for the CDR3 is TGCGCCAGCAGCCCTAGCGGGAACGCCTACAATGAGCAGTTCTTC.